These 21 T cell receptor beta chains came from one sample sequenced in a study of blood T cell repertoires in COVID-19. Some clones are missing from TCRdb's copy, which holds only in-frame ones; the method was immunoSEQ multiplex PCR. The sample has some 55,000 clones, roughly four fifths seen once. Source material: peripheral blood. The receptor source for this set is a woman aged 60-70 years with acute or convalescent COVID-19.

In regard to this clone: A read error may produce the germline difference seen at one junction end. This chain connects TRBV18 to TRBJ2-7, with a weak D call TRBD2 (5 bases). CDR3 length: 15 residues. CDR1 KGHSH and CDR2 LQKENI come from the germline V gene. In DNA form, the CDR3 reads TGTGCCAGCTCATCACCCTCGGGAACCTCCTACGAGCAGTACTTC. It encodes CASSSPSGTSYEQYF.

J is TRBJ1-2 and V is TRBV4-1, with TRBD1 identical over 10 bases. The V gene end was trimmed by 2 bases and the J gene end by 4 bases; junction bases not matched to a gene: 10. Germline-derived CDR1 and CDR2 are MGHRA and YSYEKL. CDR3 length: 17 residues. The CDR3 reads CASSQPGQGFFAYGYTF. The DNA of the CDR3 is TGCGCCAGCAGCCAACCGGGACAGGGGTTTTTCGCCTATGGCTACACCTTC.

As concerns this clone: Distinct nucleotide sequences in the sample also encode this CDR3. This sequence joins TRBV2 and TRBJ1-2; TRBD1 is a possible D gene (5 bases). The CDR3 is 15 amino acids. CDR1 is SNHLY, CDR2 FYNNEI, per germline. Trimming took 2 bases from V and 2 from J, leaving 12 bases between them. The CDR3 nucleotides read TGTGCCAGCAGTGAACCGCCAGGGTTAAACTATGGCTACACCTTC. This sequence encodes CASSEPPGLNYGYTF.

J is TRBJ1-5 and V is TRBV7-9, with D hard to call. This CDR3 contains 14 residues. V lost 1 base and J lost 2, with 6 bases in between. Germline V gene lookup returns CDR1 SEHNR and CDR2 FQNEAQ (reference sequence). Here the CDR3 DNA reads TGTGCCAGCAGCTTAGGGGGAGGCAATCAGCCCCAGCATTTT. This gives the protein CASSLGGGNQPQHF.

V gene TRBV27 combines with J gene TRBJ1-5; D uncertain. V lost 9 bases and J lost 0, with 12 bases in between. Germline assignment: CDR1 MNHEY and CDR2 SMNVEV (reference sequence). This CDR3 has 14 amino acids. CDR3 sequence: CASSLRYSNQPQHF. The CDR3 nucleotides are TGTGCCAGTAGCCTACGGTATAGCAATCAGCCCCAGCATTTT.

This chain links TRBV4-1 with TRBJ1-3; no reliable D call. CDR1 and CDR2 (germline): MGHRA, YSYEKL. The CDR3 loop spans 15 amino acids. V shed 3 bases and J shed 0 bases, with 9 bases lying between them. CDR3 coding DNA: TGCGCCAGCAGCCAGGGTGGGAGCTCTGGAAACACCATATATTTT. The encoded protein is CASSQGGSSGNTIYF.

With regard to this clone: Its ends do not fully match the called genes, so a read error is possible. The genes are TRBV2 and TRBJ2-1; 7 bases fit TRBD2. Germline lookup yields CDR1 SNHLY and CDR2 FYNNEI. The CDR3 is 12 amino acids. The CDR3 is CASSEQRDRGVF. Here the CDR3 DNA reads TGTGCCAGCAGTGAACAGCGGGACCGGGGTGTCTTC.

This clone turned up a few times. The chain links TRBV29-1 to TRBJ1-2; 7 bases fit TRBD1. The CDR3 is made up of 13 amino acids. CDR1 and CDR2 from the germline V gene are SQVTM and ANQGSEA. V was clipped by 4 bases and J by 3 bases; unmatched bases: 5. As DNA, the CDR3 is TGCAGCGTTGTGACAGGGTTTGACTATGGCTACACCTTC. It encodes CSVVTGFDYGYTF.

The rearrangement uses TRBV10-3 and TRBJ1-1; D is ambiguous. Trimming shortened V by 8 bases and J by 1 base, and 8 bases separated the two germline ends. CDR3 length: 12 residues. Germline CDR1 is ENHRY and CDR2 is SYGVKD. CDR3 in DNA: TGTGCCATCGCGCCCGCGAACACTGAAGCTTTCTTT. It is translated as CAIAPANTEAFF.

The chain couples TRBV5-6 to TRBJ1-1; 9 bases match TRBD1. This CDR3 is 14 amino acids long. The junction had 0 bases not matched to a gene; V was cut back by 1 base and J by 2 bases. Germline CDR1 is SGHDT and CDR2 is YYEEEE. The CDR3 protein is CASSLTGGNTEAFF. CDR3 DNA: TGTGCCAGCAGCTTGACAGGGGGCAACACTGAAGCTTTCTTT.

CDR3 region: CASSQDLTDRKTEAFF. In DNA, the CDR3 is TGTGCCAGCAGCCAAGATCTTACTGACAGGAAGACTGAAGCTTTCTTT. V usage is TRBV14 and J usage is TRBJ1-1, with D tentatively TRBD1 (6 bases). Germline assignment: CDR1 SGHDN and CDR2 FVKESK. The CDR3 is made up of 16 amino acids. The V and J ends lost 0 bases and 5 bases respectively, with 16 bases between them.

The chain carries TRBV19 and TRBJ1-2; TRBD1 is a possible D gene (5 bases). The germline gives CDR1 LNHDA, CDR2 SQIVND (reference sequence). The CDR3 runs to 15 residues. The ends were cut back, 8 bases at V and 0 bases at J, with 16 bases in the middle. Here the CDR3 reads CASGIPTGANYGYTF. DNA of the CDR3: TGTGCCAGTGGAATCCCCACAGGAGCTAACTATGGCTACACCTTC. Full variable domain (rest looked up from reference TRBV19 and TRBJ1-2): DGGITQSPKYLFRKEGQNVTLSCEQNLNHDAMYWYRQDPGQGLRLIYYSQIVNDFQKGDIAEGYSVSREKKESFPLTVTSAQKNPTAFYLCASGIPTGANYGYTFGSGTRLTVV.

The chain has TRBV10-3 and TRBJ1-2, with 7 bases matching TRBD1. The CDR3 extends over 14 amino acids. Losses at the gene ends were 5 bases for V and 0 bases for J; bases not matched to a gene: 3. Germline-derived CDR1 and CDR2 are ENHRY and SYGVKD. In DNA form, the CDR3 reads TGTGCCATCAGTACAGGGGCGACTAACTATGGCTACACCTTC. Amino acid sequence: CAISTGATNYGYTF.

The chain couples TRBV6-5 to TRBJ1-6, with a weak D call TRBD1 (6 bases). CDR3 length: 12 amino acids. Per the germline V gene, CDR1 is MNHEY and CDR2 is SVGAGI. V shed 10 bases and J shed 9 bases, with 13 bases lying between them. The CDR3 region is CATRQVRSPLHF. In nucleotides, the CDR3 is TGTGCCACCCGACAGGTCCGTTCACCCCTCCACTTT.

The rearrangement uses TRBV29-1 and TRBJ1-1, with D possibly being TRBD1 (6 bases). Germline V gives CDR1 SQVTM, CDR2 ANQGSEA. The CDR3 is 12 amino acids. V lost 5 bases to trimming and J lost 0 bases, with 7 bases between them. CDR3 loop: CSVQGMNTEAFF. The CDR3 DNA reads as TGCAGCGTTCAGGGGATGAACACTGAAGCTTTCTTT.

This chain uses TRBV2 with TRBJ1-1; D gene unclear. CDR1 and CDR2 from the germline V gene are SNHLY and FYNNEI. Trimming left V 5 bases short and J 2 bases short, with 9 bases between. This CDR3 is 13 amino acids long. CDR3 amino acids: CASSLTLNTEAFF. The CDR3 region has the DNA TGTGCCAGCAGTTTGACTCTTAACACTGAAGCTTTCTTT.

The chain couples TRBV9 to TRBJ2-1, with 10 bases that match TRBD2. V was clipped by 4 bases and J by 3 bases; unmatched bases: 7. Per germline, CDR1 SGDLS and CDR2 YYNGEE. CDR3 length: 16 residues. The CDR3 nucleotides are TGTGCCAGCAGCTCCTTAGCGGGGGGACACTACAATGAGCAGTTCTTC. Amino acid sequence: CASSSLAGGHYNEQFF.

The rearrangement uses TRBV14 and TRBJ1-1; D not certain. Trimming stripped 4 bases from V and 4 bases from J, with 13 bases between. CDR3 size: 14 residues. CDR1 SGHDN and CDR2 FVKESK come from the germline V gene. The DNA for the CDR3 is TGTGCCAGCAGCCTAGGACTCCTCCGCACTGAAGCTTTCTTT. It encodes CASSLGLLRTEAFF.

The V gene is TRBV29-1, the J gene TRBJ1-2; D unclear. Trimming took off 4 bases at V and 2 bases at J, with 11 bases between the two ends. Germline values: CDR1 SQVTM, CDR2 ANQGSEA. This CDR3 is built from 13 residues. Here the CDR3 reads CSVGSGINYGYTF. CDR3 nucleotides: TGCAGCGTTGGCTCAGGCATAAACTATGGCTACACCTTC.

The chain combines TRBV18 with TRBJ1-1, with TRBD1 identical over 10 bases. The CDR3 is 15 residues long. Germline V gives CDR1 KGHSH, CDR2 LQKENI. Trimming at V came to 0 bases and at J to 6 bases, leaving 4 bases not matched to a gene. CDR3 coding DNA: TGTGCCAGCTCACCACCGGGACAGGGGCCCCCTGAAGCTTTCTTT. This encodes CASSPPGQGPPEAFF.

The sample holds one count of this clone. The rearrangement links TRBV24-1 to TRBJ1-2, with 8 positions matching TRBD1. Germline-derived CDR1 and CDR2 are KGHDR and SFDVKD. The CDR3 is made up of 14 amino acids. Trimming removed 7 bases from V and 2 bases from J; junction bases left unmatched: 5. This CDR3 reads CATRGQGGNYGYTF. Written as DNA, the CDR3 is TGTGCCACCAGAGGACAGGGAGGGAACTATGGCTACACCTTC.